This TCR beta chain is drawn from a study of prognosis after radiotherapy for stage I lung cancer. Study overall: The enrollment of patients with stage I non-small cell lung cancer occurred between April 2018 and January 2019. It was SBRT that served as radiotherapy, in 3 to 5 fractions with a biologically effective dose of at least 100 Gy. Across the cohort, concurrent therapy accompanying stereotactic body radiotherapy was administered to no patient.

Study-level points and caveats: Patients who developed distant metastases had lower Shannon entropy after stereotactic body radiation therapy.

Genomic DNA provided the template from which TCR beta CDR3 was amplified by two-round multiplex PCR. Primers were specific to each TRBV and TRBJ gene in first-round PCR. TCRdb reprocessed the multiplex PCR reads with MiXCR, giving one entry per CDR3 protein. The sample consists of roughly 30,000 distinct CDR3 sequences, under 40% of them appearing once. In this sample, this clonotype turned up many times. Its antigen is not identified. The sequence derives from a donor over 45 with non-small cell lung cancer. Sample: PBMCs, taken before or after stereotactic body radiation therapy (not recorded which).

CDR3 residues: CASSDSDRGSTDTQYF. The CDR3 DNA reads TGTGCCAGCAGTGACTCCGACAGGGGAAGCACAGATACGCAGTATTTT. The J gene is TRBJ2-3, the V gene TRBV6-1, with 8 bases that match TRBD1. Germline V gene data show CDR1 as MNHNS and CDR2 as SASEGT. The CDR3 runs 16 residues. The J segment lost 0 bases and the V segment lost 3 bases, leaving 5 bases of the junction unmatched.